This is a list of T cell receptor beta chains from one sample in a study of metastatic and nonmetastatic thyroid tumors. MiXCR re-clonotyped the PCR reads for TCRdb. The repertoire holds about 43,000 clones, with 3.2% as singletons. The sequenced sample consisted of blood. These receptors originate from a female donor with papillary thyroid cancer or a benign thyroid nodule (not recorded which). Some clones in this sample may be carry-over from other donors' samples. Each CDR3 is given with its conserved first and last residue. A D gene is named only where the DNA matches it firmly. Some rows have no size entry. The others give once, few or many, or a class for an expanded clone.

V	D	J	size	CDR3	DNA
TRBV20-1	TRBD2	TRBJ2-5	few	CSARAAGVLVETQYF	TGCAGTGCTAGAGCGGCGGGGGTCCTGGTAGAGACCCAGTACTTC
TRBV12-3/TRBV12-4	NA	TRBJ2-2	few	CASSLRLGWDNSYRELFF	TGTGCCAGCAGTTTAAGGTTGGGGTGGGACAACTCGTACCGGGAGCTGTTTTTT
TRBV4-1	NA	TRBJ1-2	few	CASSQDGTLYGYTF	TGCGCCAGCAGCCAGGACGGGACACTCTATGGCTACACCTTC
TRBV6-2/TRBV6-3	NA	TRBJ1-5	many	CASSYSPNNQPQHF	TGTGCCAGCAGTTACTCTCCTAATAATCAGCCCCAGCATTTT
TRBV6-1	NA	TRBJ2-6	few	CASRLGTYGANVLTF	TGTGCCAGCAGACTTGGGACCTATGGGGCCAACGTCCTGACTTTC
TRBV24-1	NA	TRBJ2-1	many	CATSESGRSINEQFF	TGTGCCACCAGTGAAAGCGGCCGGTCGATCAATGAGCAGTTCTTC
TRBV9	NA	TRBJ1-3	many	CASSASDGNTIYF	TGTGCCAGCAGCGCTTCCGACGGAAACACCATATATTTT
TRBV7-9	TRBD1	TRBJ1-2	many	CASTPQGGNYGYTF	TGTGCCAGCACCCCCCAGGGGGGAAACTATGGCTACACCTTC
TRBV5-1	NA	TRBJ1-2	few	CASSLYGGEGPGGYTF	TGCGCCAGCAGCTTGTATGGGGGCGAGGGGCCTGGTGGCTACACCTTC
TRBV28	NA	TRBJ1-2	many	CASSLVGYGYTF	TGTGCCAGCAGTTTAGTCGGGTATGGCTACACCTTC
TRBV28	TRBD1	TRBJ2-2	NA	CASILRGTGRAGELFF	TGTGCCAGCATTTTAAGAGGGACAGGCCGAGCCGGGGAGCTGTTTTTT
TRBV6-5	TRBD1	TRBJ1-5	NA	CASSYLDRGGNQPQHF	TGTGCCAGCAGTTACTTGGACAGGGGAGGCAATCAGCCCCAGCATTTT
TRBV5-6	TRBD1	TRBJ1-5	many	CASSSGQGTSNQPQHF	TGTGCCAGCAGCTCCGGACAGGGTACCAGCAATCAGCCCCAGCATTTT
TRBV6-2/TRBV6-3	NA	TRBJ2-1	few	CASSYVDTTYNEQFF	TGTGCCAGCAGTTATGTGGACACAACTTACAATGAGCAGTTCTTC
TRBV29-1	TRBD2	TRBJ2-3	many	CSGSRTSSDTQYF	TGCAGCGGCAGTCGGACTAGTTCAGATACGCAGTATTTT
TRBV20-1	TRBD1	TRBJ2-1	few	CSVERLTGDRGGNEQFF	TGCAGCGTTGAGAGGCTGACAGGGGACCGAGGTGGCAATGAGCAGTTCTTC
TRBV7-2	NA	TRBJ2-5	few	CASSLSPDQDTQYF	TGTGCCAGCAGCTTAAGTCCCGACCAAGATACCCAGTACTTC
TRBV7-3	NA	TRBJ2-5	many	CASSPSRGQETQYF	TGTGCCAGCAGCCCTTCGCGGGGCCAAGAGACCCAGTACTTC
TRBV6-2/TRBV6-3	TRBD2	TRBJ2-3	few	CASSYSIAGKRDTQYF	TGTGCCAGCAGTTACTCTATAGCGGGAAAAAGAGATACGCAGTATTTT
TRBV20-1	TRBD2	TRBJ2-7	many	CSASRSLAGPYEQYF	TGCAGTGCTAGTAGGTCGCTAGCGGGACCCTACGAGCAGTACTTC
TRBV20-1	TRBD2	TRBJ2-7	NA	CSASPPRGRDYEQYF	TGCAGTGCTAGCCCCCCTCGTGGGAGGGATTACGAGCAGTACTTC
TRBV10-2	TRBD2	TRBJ2-3	many	CASSESTSRYTDTQYF	TGCGCCAGCAGTGAGTCGACTAGCCGATACACAGATACGCAGTATTTT
TRBV5-1	NA	TRBJ1-2	few	CASSLGYGGVSGYTF	TGCGCCAGCAGCTTGGGTTACGGGGGCGTCTCTGGCTACACCTTC
TRBV27	NA	TRBJ2-7	NA	CASSLMGSYEQYF	TGTGCCAGCAGTTTAATGGGGTCCTACGAGCAGTACTTC
TRBV3-1	TRBD1	TRBJ2-7	many	CASSLRTGGSYEQYF	TGTGCCAGCAGCCTCCGGACAGGGGGGTCCTACGAGCAGTACTTC
TRBV20-1	TRBD2	TRBJ2-4	many	CSARIPLAGGALMGNIQYF	TGCAGTGCTAGAATACCACTAGCGGGAGGGGCCTTAATGGGAAACATTCAGTACTTC
TRBV28	NA	TRBJ1-1	many	CASSSGGGSTEAFF	TGTGCCAGCAGTTCGGGTGGGGGGAGCACTGAAGCTTTCTTT
TRBV6-2/TRBV6-3	NA	TRBJ2-7	few	CASSKRAVSYEQYF	TGTGCCAGCAGTAAAAGGGCGGTCTCTTACGAGCAGTACTTC
TRBV12-3/TRBV12-4	NA	TRBJ2-2	many	CASSWSVTGELFF	TGTGCCAGCAGTTGGTCCGTCACCGGGGAGCTGTTTTTT
TRBV5-5	TRBD1	TRBJ1-6	many	CASSLQTGFTNSPLHF	TGTGCCAGCAGCCTCCAGACAGGGTTTACGAATTCACCCCTCCACTTT
TRBV6-1	TRBD1	TRBJ2-1	NA	CASNLLEDRGNEQFF	TGTGCCAGCAACCTATTGGAAGACAGGGGGAATGAGCAGTTCTTC
TRBV6-2/TRBV6-3	NA	TRBJ1-2	NA	CASSYSGRANTF	TGTGCCAGCAGTTACTCGGGCAGGGCGAACACCTTC
TRBV20-1	NA	TRBJ1-5	few	CSDETAKGPQHF	TGCAGTGATGAGACGGCAAAGGGGCCCCAGCATTTT
TRBV6-1	NA	TRBJ2-1	few	CASQQGSYNEQFF	TGTGCCAGCCAACAGGGATCCTACAATGAGCAGTTCTTC
TRBV28	TRBD1	TRBJ1-6	few	CASRLPLGTGSNSPLHF	TGTGCCAGCAGATTACCCCTCGGGACAGGCTCAAACTCACCCCTCCACTTT
TRBV28	TRBD1	TRBJ1-6	many	CASSSGQGVASPLHF	TGTGCCAGCAGTTCGGGACAGGGGGTAGCTTCACCCCTCCACTTT
TRBV11-3	TRBD1	TRBJ1-2	NA	CASSKGQGYGYTF	TGTGCCAGCAGCAAGGGACAGGGATATGGCTACACCTTC
TRBV19	TRBD1	TRBJ1-2	many	CASTTGEGYGYTF	TGTGCCAGTACCACAGGGGAAGGTTATGGCTACACCTTC
TRBV24-1	NA	TRBJ1-4	NA	CASSPRDIQEKLFF	TGTGCCAGCAGTCCCCGGGACATACAAGAAAAACTGTTTTTT
TRBV24-1	NA	TRBJ2-2	NA	CATSDRSTGELFF	TGTGCCACCAGTGACCGGTCTACCGGGGAGCTGTTTTTT
TRBV20-1	TRBD2	TRBJ2-3	many	CSATGLAGTDTQYF	TGCAGTGCTACAGGACTAGCGGGAACAGATACGCAGTATTTT
TRBV6-1	TRBD2	TRBJ2-1	many	CASTSLAGGPDEQFF	TGTGCCAGCACTTCACTAGCGGGAGGGCCGGATGAGCAGTTCTTC
TRBV19	TRBD2	TRBJ2-1	NA	CASRAVAGGHTFF	TGTGCCAGTAGGGCGGTAGCGGGAGGGCACACGTTCTTC
TRBV6-1	NA	TRBJ1-5	many	CASSKDTDQPQHF	TGTGCCAGCAGTAAGGACACCGATCAGCCCCAGCATTTT
TRBV6-5	NA	TRBJ2-1	NA	CAGSYLYYNEQFF	TGTGCCGGCAGTTACCTATATTACAATGAGCAGTTCTTC
TRBV6-1	NA	TRBJ1-4	many	CASSVRPTTNEKLFF	TGTGCCAGCAGTGTGAGACCCACAACTAATGAAAAACTGTTTTTT
TRBV11-2	NA	TRBJ2-5	NA	CASSRGARGETQYF	TGTGCCAGCAGCCGAGGGGCTCGCGGAGAGACCCAGTACTTC
TRBV20-1	TRBD1	TRBJ2-7	NA	CSARDDRGTREQYF	TGCAGTGCTAGAGATGACAGGGGGACCCGCGAGCAGTACTTC
TRBV6-1	TRBD1	TRBJ1-3	many	CASRQGQNSGNTIYF	TGTGCCAGCAGACAGGGACAGAACTCTGGAAACACCATATATTTT